The next 18 T cell receptor beta chains were all read from a single sample in a study of T-cell reconstitution after alpha-beta-depleted transplantation in children. Unique molecular identifiers were used in preparing the TCRbeta library. TCRdb reprocessed the PCR reads via MiXCR and lists one record per CDR3 protein. The data hold fewer than 350,000 distinct CDR3 sequences, with roughly 9.1% observed a single time. Sequencing was performed on PBMCs, taken before TCRalphabeta/CD19-depleted stem cell transplant. These TCRs come from a boy in the first two years of life with acute myeloid leukemia, due to receive a stem cell transplant.

This clonotype appeared many times. V usage is TRBV7-3 and J usage is TRBJ2-5, with 10 bases matching TRBD2. CDR3 length: 16 amino acids. V shed 4 bases, J shed 3 bases, and the junction held 8 bases outside the gene matches. In germline, CDR1 is SGHTA, CDR2 FQGTGA. CDR3 in amino acids: CASSSTLAGGKETQYF. The CDR3 region has the DNA TGTGCCAGCAGCTCAACCTTAGCGGGGGGCAAAGAGACCCAGTACTTC.

This clonotype was observed many times. The V and J genes are TRBV12-3 or TRBV12-4 and TRBJ1-2, with unresolved D. The CDR3 sequence is 13 residues long. V shed 5 bases and J shed 2 bases, with 9 bases lying between them. The CDR3 here is CASSTILNYGYTF. Here the CDR3 DNA reads TGTGCCAGCAGTACCATCTTAAACTATGGCTACACCTTC.

The chain recombines TRBV12-3 or TRBV12-4 with TRBJ2-2; tentatively, D is TRBD1 (5 bases). The CDR3 sequence is 15 residues long. V was pared by 5 bases and J by 0 bases, with 10 bases between. This chain's CDR3 is CASSPTDSNTGELFF. The CDR3 DNA reads TGTGCCAGCAGTCCGACAGACTCGAACACCGGGGAGCTGTTTTTT.

This clonotype has ten or more counts. V is TRBV12-3 or TRBV12-4 and J is TRBJ1-6, with TRBD1 matching over 8 bases. The V and J ends lost 7 bases and 10 bases, in that order; junction bases with no gene match: 9. This CDR3 has 14 residues. The CDR3 DNA reads TGTGCCAGCACCAAGGGGACAGGCTCCTCACCCCTCCACTTT. Protein sequence: CASTKGTGSSPLHF.

This clonotype was picked up a small number of times. This chain connects TRBV4-2 to TRBJ2-3; the match to TRBD2 covers 8 bases. CDR3 length: 15 residues. With 5 bases clipped from V and 5 bases from J, the junction kept 9 bases outside the gene matches. Germline V gene data show CDR1 as LGHNA and CDR2 as YNFKEQ. The CDR3 nucleotides are TGTGCCAGCAGCTCCAATAGCGGGGTCGGAGATACGCAGTATTTT. Protein: CASSSNSGVGDTQYF.

This clonotype was counted many times. The CDR3 DNA reads as TGTGCCAGCAGTCACTCCATAGCGGGGGGAAAGGAGACCCAGTACTTC. Its translation is CASSHSIAGGKETQYF. The chain uses TRBV12-3 or TRBV12-4 and TRBJ2-5; 10 nucleotides match TRBD2. The CDR3 length is 16 residues. V was clipped by 5 bases and J by 5 bases; unmatched bases: 11.

This clonotype was counted at least ten times. V is TRBV7-9 and J is TRBJ2-1; D is perhaps TRBD2 (5 bases). The CDR3 sequence is 12 residues long. Trimming took off 4 bases at V and 12 bases at J, with 13 bases between the two ends. Germline V gene sequence: CDR1 SEHNR, CDR2 FQNEAQ (reference sequence). CDR3 sequence (DNA): TGTGCCAGCAGCTCAGCGGAAGGCTTGCAGTTCTTC. Translation gives CASSSAEGLQFF. The whole variable domain, remainder taken from reference TRBV7-9 and TRBJ2-1, is DTGVSQNPRHKITKRGQNVTFRCDPISEHNRLYWYRQTLGQGPEFLTYFQNEAQLEKSRLLSDRFSAERPKGSFSTLEIQRTEQGDSAMYLCASSSAEGLQFFGPGTRLTVL.

About this clonotype itself: Possible read error: a much larger clone is one base away. The chain links TRBV24-1 to TRBJ2-1, with D tentatively TRBD1 or TRBD2 (6 bases each). The germline CDR1 and CDR2 sequences are KGHDR and SFDVKD. The CDR3 is 16 amino acids. In nucleotides, the CDR3 is TGTGCCACCAGTGATTTCGGGGGCTCTTCCTACAATGAGGAGTTCTTC. Protein product: CATSDFGGSSYNEEFF.

This clonotype was seen ten or more times. The rearrangement uses TRBV12-3 or TRBV12-4 and TRBJ2-7; a possible D gene is TRBD1 (6 bases). CDR3 length: 14 amino acids. V gave up 6 bases and J gave up 5 bases, with 17 bases separating them. CDR3 protein: CASSPSPQGNEQYF. The DNA of the CDR3 is TGTGCCAGCAGCCCCAGTCCCCAGGGGAACGAGCAGTACTTC.

This clonotype has ten or more counts. CDR3 nucleotide sequence: TGTGCCAGCGGGGGACGGTCCTACAATGAGCAGTTCTTC. Protein: CASGGRSYNEQFF. This chain connects TRBV6-5 to TRBJ2-1; D possibly uses TRBD1 or TRBD2 (5 bases each). The CDR3 is 13 amino acids. Trimming removed 8 bases at V and 1 base at J, with 9 bases between. The V gene's germline CDR1 is MNHEY and CDR2 SVGAGI.

The chain joins TRBV19 to TRBJ2-7, with D possibly TRBD1 on 6 matching bases. Trimming left V 3 bases short and J 6 bases short, with 6 bases between. The CDR3 loop spans 11 amino acids. Germline lookup yields CDR1 LNHDA and CDR2 SQIVND (reference sequence). Here the CDR3 reads CASSMGAEQYF. In DNA, the CDR3 is TGTGCCAGTAGTATGGGGGCCGAGCAGTACTTC.

This clonotype was picked up many times. J is TRBJ2-5 and V is TRBV20-1; D remains unclear. The CDR3 sequence is 12 residues long. V lost 5 bases to trimming and J lost 0 bases, with 7 bases between them. The germline gives CDR1 DFQATT, CDR2 SNEGSKA (reference sequence). The CDR3 DNA sequence: TGCAGTGCTGCGATTAACCAAGAGACCCAGTACTTC. This gives the protein CSAAINQETQYF.

This clonotype was seen many times. CDR3 bases: TGTGCCAGCAGCAGCGGGTCTCGGGGCTACACCTTC. Translation gives CASSSGSRGYTF. V is TRBV7-9 and J is TRBJ1-2; no definite D call. The CDR3 consists of 12 residues. Germline V CDR1 and CDR2: SEHNR, FQNEAQ (reference sequence). V gave up 5 bases and J gave up 8 bases, with 12 bases separating them.

The V call is TRBV7-9, the J call TRBJ1-4; D is perhaps TRBD1 (6 bases). Germline loops: CDR1 SEHNR, CDR2 FQNEAQ (reference sequence). This CDR3 has 16 amino acids. Deletions cut 0 bases from V and 6 bases from J, with 14 bases between. CDR3 DNA: TGTGCCAGCAGCTTAGCGCCAGGGGACTTACATGAAAAACTGTTTTTT. This codes for CASSLAPGDLHEKLFF.

This clonotype was counted ten times or more. J is TRBJ2-1 and V is TRBV7-2; a possible D gene is TRBD2 (5 bases). The CDR3 extends over 17 amino acids. V lost 0 bases and J 6 bases, leaving 18 bases between the germline ends. CDR1 is SGHTA and CDR2 is FQGNSA in the germline V gene. DNA for the CDR3: TGTGCCAGCAGCTTAGCGCCGGTGAGGGCCACTCTCAATGAGCAGTTCTTC. Amino acids: CASSLAPVRATLNEQFF. The full variable domain, completed using reference TRBV7-2 and TRBJ2-1, is GAGVSQSPSNKVTEKGKDVELRCDPISGHTALYWYRQSLGQGLEFLIYFQGNSAPDKSGLPSDRFSAERTGGSVSTLTIQRTQQEDSAVYLCASSLAPVRATLNEQFFGPGTRLTVL.

This clonotype showed up many times. This chain links TRBV28 with TRBJ2-7; TRBD2 is a possible D gene (6 bases). There are 14 residues in the CDR3. Germline V CDR1 and CDR2: MDHEN, SYDVKM. The V gene lost 3 bases and the J gene lost 2 bases, with 11 bases spanning the gap. The CDR3 DNA follows: TGTGCCAGCAGTTTCGGGAGCGCCCCCTACGAGCAGTACTTC. Its protein is CASSFGSAPYEQYF.

This clonotype was seen at least ten times. The gene calls are TRBV24-1 and TRBJ2-1; D is ambiguous. The length of the CDR3 is 15 residues. V lost 0 bases and J lost 0, with 5 bases in between. Germline CDR1 and CDR2: KGHDR and SFDVKD. The CDR3 nucleotides are TGTGCCACCAGTGATTTGAGGAGCTCCTACAATGAGCAGTTCTTC. Translated, it gives CATSDLRSSYNEQFF.

This clonotype was seen at least ten times. The chain couples TRBV5-6 to TRBJ1-2; TRBD1 aligns across 11 bases. Germline CDR1 SGHDT, CDR2 YYEEEE. The CDR3 runs 14 residues. The trim removed 2 bases at V and 8 bases at J, leaving 5 bases unmatched. The CDR3 DNA follows: TGTGCCAGCAGCTTCTACGGGACAGGGGGGGGCTACACCTTC. It is translated as CASSFYGTGGGYTF.